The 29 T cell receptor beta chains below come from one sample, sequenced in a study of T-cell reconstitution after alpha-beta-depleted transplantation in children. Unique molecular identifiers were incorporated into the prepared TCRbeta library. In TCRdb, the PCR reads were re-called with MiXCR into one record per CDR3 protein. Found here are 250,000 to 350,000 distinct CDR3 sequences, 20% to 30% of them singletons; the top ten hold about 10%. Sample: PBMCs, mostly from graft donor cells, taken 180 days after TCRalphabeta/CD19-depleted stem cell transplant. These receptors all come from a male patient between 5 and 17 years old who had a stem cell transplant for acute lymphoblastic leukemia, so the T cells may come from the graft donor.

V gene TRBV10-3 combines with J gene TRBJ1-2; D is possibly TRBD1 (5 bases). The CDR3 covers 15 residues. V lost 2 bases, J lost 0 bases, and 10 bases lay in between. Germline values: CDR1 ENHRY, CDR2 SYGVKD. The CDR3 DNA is TGTGCCATCAGTGAGCCGGGGACGGCTAACTATGGCTACACCTTC. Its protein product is CAISEPGTANYGYTF.

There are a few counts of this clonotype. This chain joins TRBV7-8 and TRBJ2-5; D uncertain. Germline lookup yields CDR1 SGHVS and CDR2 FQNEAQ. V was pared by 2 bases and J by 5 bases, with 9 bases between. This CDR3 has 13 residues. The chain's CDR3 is CASSLMGWETQYF. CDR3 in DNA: TGTGCCAGCAGCTTAATGGGGTGGGAGACCCAGTACTTC.

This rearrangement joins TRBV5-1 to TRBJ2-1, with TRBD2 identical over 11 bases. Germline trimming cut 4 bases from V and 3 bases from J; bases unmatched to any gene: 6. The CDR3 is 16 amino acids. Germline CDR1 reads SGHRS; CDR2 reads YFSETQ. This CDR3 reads CASSGLAGGVYNEQFF. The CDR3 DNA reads TGCGCCAGCAGCGGATTAGCGGGAGGGGTCTACAATGAGCAGTTCTTC.

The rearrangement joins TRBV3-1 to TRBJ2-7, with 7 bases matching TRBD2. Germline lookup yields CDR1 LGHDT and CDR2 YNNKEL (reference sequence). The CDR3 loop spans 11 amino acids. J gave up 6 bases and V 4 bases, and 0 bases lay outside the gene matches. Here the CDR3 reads CASSRLAEQYF. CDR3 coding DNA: TGTGCCAGCAGCCGACTAGCCGAGCAGTACTTC.

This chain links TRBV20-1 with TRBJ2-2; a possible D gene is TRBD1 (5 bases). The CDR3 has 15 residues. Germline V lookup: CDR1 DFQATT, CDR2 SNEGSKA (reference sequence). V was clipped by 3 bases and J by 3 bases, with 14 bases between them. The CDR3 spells CSARARAIHTGELFF. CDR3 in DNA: TGCAGTGCTAGGGCCAGGGCTATCCACACCGGGGAGCTGTTTTTT.

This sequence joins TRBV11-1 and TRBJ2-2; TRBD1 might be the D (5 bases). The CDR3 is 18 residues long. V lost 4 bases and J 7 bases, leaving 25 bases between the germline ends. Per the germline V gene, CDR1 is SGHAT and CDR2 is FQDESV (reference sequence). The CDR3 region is CASSSTQGVLPSDGELFF. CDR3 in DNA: TGTGCCAGCAGCTCGACACAAGGGGTTCTTCCTTCCGACGGGGAGCTGTTTTTT.

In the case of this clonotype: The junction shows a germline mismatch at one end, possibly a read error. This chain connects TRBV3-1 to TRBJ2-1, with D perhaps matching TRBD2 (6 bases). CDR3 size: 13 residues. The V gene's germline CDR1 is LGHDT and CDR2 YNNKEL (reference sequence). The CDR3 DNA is TGTGCCAGCAGCCAGGCTCCTGAACTAGCTCAGTCCTTC. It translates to CASSQAPELAQSF.

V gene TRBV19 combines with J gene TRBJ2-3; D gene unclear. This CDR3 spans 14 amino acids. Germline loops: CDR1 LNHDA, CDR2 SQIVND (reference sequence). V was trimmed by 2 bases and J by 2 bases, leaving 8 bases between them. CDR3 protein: CASSIIALTDTQYF. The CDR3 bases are TGTGCCAGTAGTATAATAGCTCTCACAGATACGCAGTATTTT.

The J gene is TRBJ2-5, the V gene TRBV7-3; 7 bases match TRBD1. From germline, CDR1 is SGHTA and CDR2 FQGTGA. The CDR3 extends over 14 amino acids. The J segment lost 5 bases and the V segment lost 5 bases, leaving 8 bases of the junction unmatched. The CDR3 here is CASSPRQGMETQYF. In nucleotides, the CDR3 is TGTGCCAGCAGCCCTAGACAGGGTATGGAGACCCAGTACTTC.

The chain's CDR3 is CASSKNWRTPDSNQPQHF. The CDR3 bases are TGTGCCAGCAGCAAAAATTGGAGGACACCGGATAGCAATCAGCCCCAGCATTTT. The chain links TRBV21-1 to TRBJ1-5; the DNA was not compared with TRBD1, the D call given in the table. TRBV21-1 is a known pseudogene. The CDR3 contains 18 residues.

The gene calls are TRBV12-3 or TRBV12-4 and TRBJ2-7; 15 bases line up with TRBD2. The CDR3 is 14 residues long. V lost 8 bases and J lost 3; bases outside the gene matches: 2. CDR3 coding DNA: TGTGCCAGCGGACTAGCGGGAGGGCTCTACGAGCAGTACTTC. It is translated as CASGLAGGLYEQYF.

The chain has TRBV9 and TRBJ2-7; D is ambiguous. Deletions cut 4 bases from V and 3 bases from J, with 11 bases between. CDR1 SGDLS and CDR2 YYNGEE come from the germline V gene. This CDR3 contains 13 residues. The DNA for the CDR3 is TGTGCCAGCAGCCCGACACCTTACTACGAGCAGTACTTC. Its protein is CASSPTPYYEQYF.

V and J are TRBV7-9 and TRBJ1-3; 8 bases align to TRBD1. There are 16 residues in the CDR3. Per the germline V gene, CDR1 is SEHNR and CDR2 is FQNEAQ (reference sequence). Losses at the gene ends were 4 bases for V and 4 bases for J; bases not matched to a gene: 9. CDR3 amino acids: CASSSADRAAGNTIYF. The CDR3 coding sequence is TGTGCCAGCAGCTCAGCGGACAGGGCGGCGGGAAACACCATATATTTT. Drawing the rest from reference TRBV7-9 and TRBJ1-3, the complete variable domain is DTGVSQNPRHKITKRGQNVTFRCDPISEHNRLYWYRQTLGQGPEFLTYFQNEAQLEKSRLLSDRFSAERPKGSFSTLEIQRTEQGDSAMYLCASSSADRAAGNTIYFGEGSWLTVV.

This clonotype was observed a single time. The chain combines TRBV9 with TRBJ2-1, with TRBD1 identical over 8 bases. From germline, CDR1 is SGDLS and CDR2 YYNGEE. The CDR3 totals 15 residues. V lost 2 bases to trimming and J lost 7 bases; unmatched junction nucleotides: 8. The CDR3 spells CASSVPGTGINEQFF. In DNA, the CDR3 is TGTGCCAGCAGCGTTCCCGGGACAGGTATAAATGAGCAGTTCTTC.

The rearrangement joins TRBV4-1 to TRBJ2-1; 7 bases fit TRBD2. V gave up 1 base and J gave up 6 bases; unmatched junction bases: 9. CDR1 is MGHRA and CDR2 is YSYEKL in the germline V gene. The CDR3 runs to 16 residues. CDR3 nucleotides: TGCGCCAGCAGCCAAGGGGGCGGGAGAGGGCGCAATGAGCAGTTCTTC. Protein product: CASSQGGGRGRNEQFF.

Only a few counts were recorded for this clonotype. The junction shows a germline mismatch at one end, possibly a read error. CDR3 in DNA: TGTGCCAGCAGCCTAGAGGGGTTTTGGGTGAATGAGCAGTTCTTC. This encodes CASSLEGFWVNEQFF. The J gene is TRBJ2-1, the V gene TRBV11-2; D could derive from TRBD1 or TRBD2 (5 bases each). The CDR3 runs 15 residues. Germline V gene lookup returns CDR1 SGHAT and CDR2 FQNNGV.

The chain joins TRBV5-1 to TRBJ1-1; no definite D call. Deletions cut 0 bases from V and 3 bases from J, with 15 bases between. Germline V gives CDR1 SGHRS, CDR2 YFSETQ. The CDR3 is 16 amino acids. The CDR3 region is CASSLAMLRWDTEAFF. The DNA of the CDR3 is TGCGCCAGCAGCTTGGCCATGTTAAGGTGGGACACTGAAGCTTTCTTT. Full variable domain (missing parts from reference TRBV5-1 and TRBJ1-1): KAGVTQTPRYLIKTRGQQVTLSCSPISGHRSVSWYQQTPGQGLQFLFEYFSETQRNKGNFPGRFSGRQFSNSRSEMNVSTLELGDSALYLCASSLAMLRWDTEAFFGQGTRLTVV.

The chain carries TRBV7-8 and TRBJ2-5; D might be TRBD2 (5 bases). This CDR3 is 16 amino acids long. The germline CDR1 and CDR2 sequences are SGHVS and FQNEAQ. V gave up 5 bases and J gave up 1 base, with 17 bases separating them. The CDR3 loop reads CASSLRVGVGQETQYF. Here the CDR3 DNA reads TGTGCCAGCAGCCTCCGCGTGGGAGTGGGCCAAGAGACCCAGTACTTC.

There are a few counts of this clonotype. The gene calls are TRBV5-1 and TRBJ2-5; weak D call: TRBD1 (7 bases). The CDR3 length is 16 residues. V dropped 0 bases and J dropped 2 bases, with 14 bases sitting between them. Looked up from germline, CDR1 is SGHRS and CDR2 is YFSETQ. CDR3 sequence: CASSLAAGGIQETQYF. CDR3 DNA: TGCGCCAGCAGCTTGGCGGCAGGGGGGATTCAAGAGACCCAGTACTTC.

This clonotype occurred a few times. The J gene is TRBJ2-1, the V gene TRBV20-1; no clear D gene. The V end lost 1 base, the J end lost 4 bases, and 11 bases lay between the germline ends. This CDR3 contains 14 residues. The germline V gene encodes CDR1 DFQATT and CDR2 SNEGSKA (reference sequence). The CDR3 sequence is CSARVSSLYNEQFF. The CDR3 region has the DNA TGCAGTGCTAGAGTGAGTTCCTTATACAATGAGCAGTTCTTC.

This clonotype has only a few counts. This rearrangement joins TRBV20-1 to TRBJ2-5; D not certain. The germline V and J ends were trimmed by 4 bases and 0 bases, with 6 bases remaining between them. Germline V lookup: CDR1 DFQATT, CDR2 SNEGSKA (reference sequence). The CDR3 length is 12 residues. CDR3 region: CSATRNQETQYF. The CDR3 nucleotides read TGCAGTGCTACCAGGAACCAAGAGACCCAGTACTTC.

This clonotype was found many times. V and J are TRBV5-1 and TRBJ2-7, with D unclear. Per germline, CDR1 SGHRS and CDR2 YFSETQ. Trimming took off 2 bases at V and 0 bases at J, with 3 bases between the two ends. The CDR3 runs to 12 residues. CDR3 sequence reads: CASSFNSYEQYF. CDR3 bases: TGCGCCAGCAGCTTTAACTCCTACGAGCAGTACTTC.

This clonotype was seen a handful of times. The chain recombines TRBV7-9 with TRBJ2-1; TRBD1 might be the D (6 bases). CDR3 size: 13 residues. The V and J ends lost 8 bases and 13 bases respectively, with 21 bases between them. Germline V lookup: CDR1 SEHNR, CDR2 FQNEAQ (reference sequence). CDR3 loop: CASGPVGAGVQFF. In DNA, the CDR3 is TGTGCCAGCGGACCGGTGGGGGCTGGGGTACAGTTCTTC. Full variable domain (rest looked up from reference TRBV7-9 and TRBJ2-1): DTGVSQNPRHKITKRGQNVTFRCDPISEHNRLYWYRQTLGQGPEFLTYFQNEAQLEKSRLLSDRFSAERPKGSFSTLEIQRTEQGDSAMYLCASGPVGAGVQFFGPGTRLTVL.

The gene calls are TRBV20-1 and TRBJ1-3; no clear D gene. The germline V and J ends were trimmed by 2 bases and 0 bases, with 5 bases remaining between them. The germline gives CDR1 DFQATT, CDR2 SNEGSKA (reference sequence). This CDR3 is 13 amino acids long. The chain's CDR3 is CSARWASGNTIYF. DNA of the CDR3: TGCAGTGCTAGATGGGCCTCTGGAAACACCATATATTTT.

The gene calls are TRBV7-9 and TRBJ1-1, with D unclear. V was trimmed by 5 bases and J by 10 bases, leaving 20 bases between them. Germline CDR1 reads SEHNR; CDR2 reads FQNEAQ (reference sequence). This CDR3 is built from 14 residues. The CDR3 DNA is TGTGCCAGCAGCCCATCCGAAGAGTTCCGTATAGCTTTCTTT. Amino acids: CASSPSEEFRIAFF.

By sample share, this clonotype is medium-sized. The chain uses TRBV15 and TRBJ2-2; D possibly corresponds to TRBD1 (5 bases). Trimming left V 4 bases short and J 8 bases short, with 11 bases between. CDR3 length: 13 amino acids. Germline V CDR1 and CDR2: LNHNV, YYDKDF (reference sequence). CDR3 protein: CATSTRRGGELFF. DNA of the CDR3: TGTGCCACCAGCACCCGAAGGGGAGGGGAGCTGTTTTTT.

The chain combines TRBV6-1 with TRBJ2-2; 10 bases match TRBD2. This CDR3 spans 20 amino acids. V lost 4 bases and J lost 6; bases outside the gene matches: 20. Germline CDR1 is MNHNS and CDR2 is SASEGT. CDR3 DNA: TGTGCCAGCAGTGGGGGACGCTACATACCGGGACTAGCGTTTCCCGGGGAGCTGTTTTTT. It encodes CASSGGRYIPGLAFPGELFF.

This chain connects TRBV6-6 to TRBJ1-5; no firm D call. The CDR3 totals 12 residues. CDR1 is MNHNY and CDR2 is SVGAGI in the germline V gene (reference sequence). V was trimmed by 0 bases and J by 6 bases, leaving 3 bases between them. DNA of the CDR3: TGTGCCAGCAGTTACTCTGGTCAGCCCCAGCATTTT. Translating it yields CASSYSGQPQHF.

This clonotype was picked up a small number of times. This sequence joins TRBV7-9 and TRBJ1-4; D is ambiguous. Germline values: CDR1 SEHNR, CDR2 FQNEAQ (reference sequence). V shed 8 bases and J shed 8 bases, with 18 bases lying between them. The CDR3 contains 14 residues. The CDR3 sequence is CASPDVPIDEKLFF. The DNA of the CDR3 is TGTGCCAGCCCCGACGTCCCGATTGACGAAAAACTGTTTTTT. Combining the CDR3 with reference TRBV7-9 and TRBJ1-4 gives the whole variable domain DTGVSQNPRHKITKRGQNVTFRCDPISEHNRLYWYRQTLGQGPEFLTYFQNEAQLEKSRLLSDRFSAERPKGSFSTLEIQRTEQGDSAMYLCASPDVPIDEKLFFGSGTQLSVL.